This T cell receptor beta chain was identified in a study of post-analysis software for immune sequencing data. Study-wide points: Comparison of patients with controls showed five TRBV segments more frequent in patients, TRBV5-6, TRBV5-1 and TRBV20-1 among them. Batch-mates among the samples co-clustered strongly by F measure.

Note on this clonotype: Antigen: not known.

This CDR3 is built from 18 residues. Germline V CDR1 and CDR2: SGHRS, YFSETQ. V gave up 4 bases and J gave up 2 bases, with 24 bases separating them. Presence of unique molecular identifiers characterized the TCR beta cDNA libraries. MiXCR, applied by TCRdb to the PCR reads, yields one record per CDR3 protein. Of approximately 460,000 distinct CDR3 sequences listed, over 35% were seen once; the top ten hold about 12%. The sample consisted of blood. The clonotype was recovered from a girl aged 5 to 17 with multiple sclerosis. The chain employs TRBV5-1 and TRBJ1-2; D may be TRBD1 (6 bases). In DNA form, the CDR3 reads TGCGCCAGCAGCCTAAACTCTGGACAGCCAGCTTTAAACTATGGCTACACCTTC. Translation: CASSLNSGQPALNYGYTF. The complete variable domain, with remaining parts taken from reference TRBV5-1 and TRBJ1-2, reads KAGVTQTPRYLIKTRGQQVTLSCSPISGHRSVSWYQQTPGQGLQFLFEYFSETQRNKGNFPGRFSGRQFSNSRSEMNVSTLELGDSALYLCASSLNSGQPALNYGYTFGSGTRLTVV.